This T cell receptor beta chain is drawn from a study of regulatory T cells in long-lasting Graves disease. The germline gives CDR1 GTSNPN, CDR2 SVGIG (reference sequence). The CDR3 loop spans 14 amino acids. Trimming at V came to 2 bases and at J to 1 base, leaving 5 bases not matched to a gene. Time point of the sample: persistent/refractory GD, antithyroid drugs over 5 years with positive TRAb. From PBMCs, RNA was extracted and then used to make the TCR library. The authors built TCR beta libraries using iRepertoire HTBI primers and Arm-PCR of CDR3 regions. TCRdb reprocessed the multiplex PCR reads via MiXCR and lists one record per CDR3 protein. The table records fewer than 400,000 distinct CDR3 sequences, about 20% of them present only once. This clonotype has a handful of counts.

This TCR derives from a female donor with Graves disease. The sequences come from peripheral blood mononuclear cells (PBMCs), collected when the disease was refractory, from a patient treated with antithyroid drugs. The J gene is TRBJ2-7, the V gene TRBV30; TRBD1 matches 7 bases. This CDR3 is CAWSNSDRSYEQYF. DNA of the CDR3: TGTGCCTGGAGTAATTCGGACAGGTCCTACGAGCAGTACTTC.